This TCR beta chain was captured in a study of OX40 agonist ivuxolimab in advanced cancers. The overall study: Ivuxolimab doses were 0.01, 0.1, 0.3, 1.5, 3 or 10 mg/kg every 2 weeks. Study-wide points: The average count of expanded clones was higher among CD8+ T cells than among CD4+.

The CDR3 sequence is 13 residues long. The germline V gene encodes CDR1 MDHEN and CDR2 SYDVKM. As concerns this clone: The antigen is unknown. One end of the junction is discordant with germline, which a read error may explain.

Sequencing was performed with immunoSEQ multiplex PCR; in TCRdb, only in-frame clones are kept and a portion is missing. This table has 85,000 to 90,000 clones, around nine tenths appearing once. This specimen was CD4+ or CD8+ T cells sorted from blood, taken in a trial of the OX40 agonist ivuxolimab. V and J are TRBV28 and TRBJ1-2; the D is unclear. The TCR comes from an adult with an advanced solid tumor such as melanoma, head and neck, liver or kidney cancer. CDR3: CTSTPLGLYGYTF. The CDR3 coding sequence is TGTACCAGCACCCCTCTCGGCCTATATGGCTACACCTTC.